One sample yielded the 8 T cell receptor beta chains listed below, sequenced in a study of T cells after yellow fever vaccination. TCRdb redid the calling of the 5' RACE reads with MiXCR, one entry per CDR3 protein. This table holds under 400,000 distinct CDR3 sequences, roughly an eighth found once. The source material was CD4+ T cells sorted from PBMCs, sampled 15 days after the yellow fever booster vaccination. The receptor source for this set is a man aged 18 to 29 who received the YFV17D yellow fever vaccine.

This chain connects TRBV3-1 to TRBJ1-1; D is unclear. There are 16 residues in the CDR3. Germline assignment: CDR1 LGHDT and CDR2 YNNKEL (reference sequence). V was cut by 7 bases and J by 1 base, with 19 bases left in between. The CDR3 loop is CASNSLPGTTNTEAFF. The CDR3 nucleotides are TGTGCCAGCAACTCCCTCCCGGGAACTACGAACACTGAAGCTTTCTTT. The variable domain in full, completed from reference TRBV3-1 and TRBJ1-1, reads DTAVSQTPKYLVTQMGNDKSIKCEQNLGHDTMYWYKQDSKKFLKIMFSYNNKELIINETVPNRFSPKSPDKAHLNLHINSLELGDSAVYFCASNSLPGTTNTEAFFGQGTRLTVV.

This clonotype was counted only a few times. This chain joins TRBV5-4 and TRBJ1-4; possible D gene TRBD1, 6 bases. The V and J ends lost 3 bases and 0 bases respectively, with 12 bases between them. The CDR3 totals 16 residues. Germline CDR1 SGHNT, CDR2 YYREEE (reference sequence). The CDR3 DNA follows: TGTGCCAGCAGCTGGGGGGGCCTCGCAACTAATGAAAAACTGTTTTTT. It encodes CASSWGGLATNEKLFF. The entire variable domain, with the rest obtained from reference TRBV5-4 and TRBJ1-4, is as follows: ETGVTQSPTHLIKTRGQQVTLRCSSQSGHNTVSWYQQALGQGPQFIFQYYREEENGRGNFPPRFSGLQFPNYSSELNVNALELDDSALYLCASSWGGLATNEKLFFGSGTQLSVL.

This chain links TRBV7-6 with TRBJ2-1; D is undetermined. V lost 7 bases to trimming and J lost 3 bases, with 13 bases between them. The CDR3 spans 14 residues. Germline loops: CDR1 SGHVS, CDR2 FNYEAQ. For the CDR3, the DNA is TGTGCCAGCAAGGAGAAACAGTTCTACAATGAGCAGTTCTTC. Protein: CASKEKQFYNEQFF.

This clonotype was counted only a few times. The genes are TRBV12-3 or TRBV12-4 and TRBJ1-1; D might be TRBD1 (5 bases). Trimming shortened V by 7 bases and J by 0 bases, and 21 bases separated the two germline ends. The CDR3 runs to 17 residues. The CDR3 bases are TGTGCCAGCACCCAGACCCAGGGACTTTACATGAACACTGAAGCTTTCTTT. Its translation is CASTQTQGLYMNTEAFF.

This clonotype has at least ten counts. The genes are TRBV6-2 or TRBV6-3 and TRBJ1-5; D unresolved. Per germline, CDR1 MNHEY and CDR2 SVGEGT. The length of the CDR3 is 15 residues. The V end lost 5 bases, the J end lost 0 bases, and 11 bases lay between the germline ends. CDR3: CASSKGRLSNQPQHF. DNA of the CDR3: TGTGCCAGCAGTAAAGGTCGGCTTAGCAATCAGCCCCAGCATTTT.

The table lists this clonotype with a few counts. The junction differs from germline at one of its ends, possibly a read error. The chain has TRBV12-3 or TRBV12-4 and TRBJ1-6; D is perhaps TRBD1 (6 bases). This CDR3 is built from 13 residues. DNA of the CDR3: TGTGCCAGCCAGGAGGGGGGATATTCATCCCTCCACTTT. The encoded protein is CASQEGGYSSLHF.

This clonotype turned up a few times. V gene TRBV12-3 or TRBV12-4 combines with J gene TRBJ2-1, with 8 bases fitting TRBD2. V dropped 6 bases and J dropped 12; count of bases not matched to a gene: 13. The CDR3 is made up of 14 amino acids. CDR3 coding DNA: TGTGCCAGCAGCCCCGGGACTAGGGGGGCCGGGCAGTTCTTC. This codes for CASSPGTRGAGQFF.

This clonotype was counted at least ten times. V gene TRBV13 combines with J gene TRBJ1-1; D is unclear. The germline gives CDR1 PRHDT, CDR2 FYEKMQ (reference sequence). The CDR3 extends over 15 amino acids. Trimming removed 5 bases at V and 0 bases at J, with 13 bases between. In DNA, the CDR3 is TGTGCCAGCAGCGTTGGACTCTCCATGAACACTGAAGCTTTCTTT. As protein: CASSVGLSMNTEAFF.